The 26 T cell receptor beta chains presented below share a single source sample, sequenced in a study of siplizumab effects on memory and regulatory T cells. Sequencing was performed with immunoSEQ multiplex PCR; in TCRdb, only in-frame clones are kept and a portion is missing. The table shows about 100,000 clones, with around 94% occurring only once. Sequencing input: Tregs sorted from blood. The receptor set was obtained from a human donor in good health.

The CDR3 sequence: CASSSSRTSGRAKGRYEQYF. The DNA of the CDR3 is TGTGCCAGCAGTTCATCTCGGACTAGCGGGAGGGCCAAGGGTAGGTACGAGCAGTACTTC. The rearrangement joins TRBV28 to TRBJ2-7; 15 bases line up with TRBD2. The V gene end was trimmed by 4 bases and the J gene end by 4 bases; junction bases not matched to a gene: 17. The germline V gene encodes CDR1 MDHEN and CDR2 SYDVKM. CDR3 length: 20 amino acids.

The gene calls are TRBV7-9 and TRBJ2-5, with no clear D. V was pared by 5 bases and J by 2 bases, with 6 bases between. The CDR3 has 12 amino acids. The V gene's germline CDR1 is SEHNR and CDR2 FQNEAQ (reference sequence). CDR3 nucleotides: TGTGCCAGCAGCCCCCTACAAGAGACCCAGTACTTC. This gives the protein CASSPLQETQYF.

The chain joins TRBV19 to TRBJ2-3, with D uncertain. The CDR3 has 13 amino acids. CDR1 is LNHDA and CDR2 is SQIVND in the germline V gene (reference sequence). V was clipped by 7 bases and J by 2 bases, with 10 bases between them. The CDR3 loop reads CASNRKATDTQYF. CDR3 nucleotides: TGTGCCAGTAACAGAAAAGCCACAGATACGCAGTATTTT.

The V and J genes are TRBV15 and TRBJ2-1; no clear D. The CDR3 runs 12 residues. V lost 5 bases, J lost 8 bases, and 10 bases lay in between. The germline V gene encodes CDR1 LNHNV and CDR2 YYDKDF (reference sequence). CDR3: CATSGLADEQFF. The CDR3 DNA follows: TGTGCCACCAGCGGCTTAGCCGATGAGCAGTTCTTC.

The chain recombines TRBV5-1 with TRBJ1-4; D remains ambiguous. V shed 1 base and J shed 4 bases, with 8 bases lying between them. The CDR3 consists of 14 residues. Germline CDR1 is SGHRS and CDR2 is YFSETQ. The CDR3 region has the DNA TGCGCCAGCAGCTTGCGACGGAGTAATGAAAAACTGTTTTTT. Encoded protein: CASSLRRSNEKLFF.

The rearrangement joins TRBV10-1 to TRBJ2-3, with TRBD2 matching over 8 bases. After removal of 7 bases from V and 5 bases from J, the junction contained 5 bases not matched to a gene. The CDR3 totals 13 residues. From germline, CDR1 is WNHNN and CDR2 SYGVQD (reference sequence). The CDR3 nucleotides read TGCGCCAGCACGAACGGGGGGGGAGATACGCAGTATTTT. Protein product: CASTNGGGDTQYF.

This clone appeared once. This chain connects TRBV18 to TRBJ2-7, with a possible D match to TRBD1 (6 bases). Germline loops: CDR1 KGHSH, CDR2 LQKENI. The CDR3 spans 15 residues. Trimming shortened V by 6 bases and J by 6 bases, and 21 bases separated the two germline ends. This CDR3 is CASSLRGIQGREQYF. CDR3 in DNA: TGTGCCAGCTCCTTGAGGGGGATCCAGGGCCGCGAGCAGTACTTC.

The chain recombines TRBV7-9 with TRBJ2-1; D is perhaps TRBD1 (6 bases). Germline V gene lookup returns CDR1 SEHNR and CDR2 FQNEAQ (reference sequence). The CDR3 is made up of 14 amino acids. V was pared by 5 bases and J by 4 bases, with 12 bases between. The CDR3 nucleotides read TGTGCCAGCAGCCCCCGTCAGGGGTACAATGAGCAGTTCTTC. It specifies CASSPRQGYNEQFF.

This chain uses TRBV27 with TRBJ1-2, with D uncertain. V lost 2 bases and J 5 bases, leaving 9 bases between the germline ends. CDR3 length: 13 amino acids. The V gene's germline CDR1 is MNHEY and CDR2 SMNVEV (reference sequence). The CDR3 coding sequence is TGTGCCAGCAGTTTAGAGAAGGGTTATGGCTACACCTTC. Its translation: CASSLEKGYGYTF.

CDR3 nucleotides: TGTGCCAGCAGGCGGACAGGGAGGGAAGAGACCCAGTACTTC. It encodes CASRRTGREETQYF. V gene TRBV25-1 combines with J gene TRBJ2-5; the D gene is possibly TRBD1 (8 bases). This CDR3 is built from 14 residues. Trimming stripped 6 bases from V and 3 bases from J, with 14 bases between. Germline V gene data show CDR1 as MGHDK and CDR2 as SYGVNS.

The chain has TRBV28 and TRBJ1-5, with 7 nucleotides matching TRBD1. The trim removed 3 bases at V and 3 bases at J, leaving 5 bases unmatched. The CDR3 runs 15 residues. Looked up from germline, CDR1 is MDHEN and CDR2 is SYDVKM. In nucleotides, the CDR3 is TGTGCCAGCAGTTTTAGCGGGACAGACAATCAGCCCCAGCATTTT. This translates into CASSFSGTDNQPQHF.

The rearrangement joins TRBV5-1 to TRBJ2-7; TRBD1 matches at 7 bases. The germline V gene encodes CDR1 SGHRS and CDR2 YFSETQ. The ends lost 6 bases at V and 1 base at J; junction bases unmatched: 4. The CDR3 spans 13 residues. CDR3 DNA: TGCGCCAGCAAACAGGGGCCTTCCTACGAGCAGTACTTC. As protein: CASKQGPSYEQYF. Combining the CDR3 with reference TRBV5-1 and TRBJ2-7 gives the whole variable domain KAGVTQTPRYLIKTRGQQVTLSCSPISGHRSVSWYQQTPGQGLQFLFEYFSETQRNKGNFPGRFSGRQFSNSRSEMNVSTLELGDSALYLCASKQGPSYEQYFGPGTRLTVT.

This chain links TRBV30 with TRBJ1-4; maybe TRBD1 (6 bases). The CDR3 spans 14 residues. Germline lookup yields CDR1 GTSNPN and CDR2 SVGIG (reference sequence). V lost 5 bases and J 8 bases, leaving 18 bases between the germline ends. In nucleotides, the CDR3 is TGTGCCTGGCAAAAAATGGGGGGGGCCGAAAAACTGTTTTTT. It is translated as CAWQKMGGAEKLFF.

The gene calls are TRBV5-1 and TRBJ2-3, with unresolved D. Trimming removed 4 bases at V and 2 bases at J, with 8 bases between. The CDR3 consists of 13 residues. CDR1 SGHRS and CDR2 YFSETQ come from the germline V gene. This CDR3 reads CASSPKVTDTQYF. The CDR3 region has the DNA TGCGCCAGCAGCCCCAAGGTCACAGATACGCAGTATTTT. The full variable domain, its missing parts supplied by reference TRBV5-1 and TRBJ2-3, is KAGVTQTPRYLIKTRGQQVTLSCSPISGHRSVSWYQQTPGQGLQFLFEYFSETQRNKGNFPGRFSGRQFSNSRSEMNVSTLELGDSALYLCASSPKVTDTQYFGPGTRLTVL.

The chain links TRBV29-1 to TRBJ2-6; 7 bases are a match to TRBD2. The V gene's germline CDR1 is SQVTM and CDR2 ANQGSEA. The CDR3 extends over 15 amino acids. Germline trimming cut 6 bases from V and 2 bases from J; bases unmatched to any gene: 7. CDR3 DNA sequence: TGCAGCGTCAGGGACTACCGCACTGGGGCCAACGTCCTGACTTTC. Translation gives CSVRDYRTGANVLTF.

This chain uses TRBV28 with TRBJ2-7; D unclear. From germline, CDR1 is MDHEN and CDR2 SYDVKM. CDR3 length equals 11 residues. V was shortened by 6 bases and J by 7 bases, with 10 bases between the two germline ends. The CDR3 protein is CASSRGIEQYF. In nucleotides, the CDR3 is TGTGCCAGCAGCCGCGGCATAGAGCAGTACTTC.

The chain employs TRBV14 and TRBJ2-1; 8 nucleotides match TRBD2. The CDR3 consists of 14 residues. Trimming removed 4 bases from V and 9 bases from J; junction bases left unmatched: 8. The V gene's germline CDR1 is SGHDN and CDR2 FVKESK. The CDR3: CASSPQAGVGEQFF. The DNA for the CDR3 is TGTGCCAGCAGCCCCCAAGCGGGAGTTGGTGAGCAGTTCTTC. Filled out from reference TRBV14 and TRBJ2-1, the complete variable domain reads EAGVTQFPSHSVIEKGQTVTLRCDPISGHDNLYWYRRVMGKEIKFLLHFVKESKQDESGMPNNRFLAERTGGTYSTLKVQPAELEDSGVYFCASSPQAGVGEQFFGPGTRLTVL.

This chain connects TRBV27 to TRBJ2-1; 7 nucleotides agree with TRBD2. Germline V gives CDR1 MNHEY, CDR2 SMNVEV (reference sequence). V lost 2 bases to trimming and J lost 6 bases; unmatched junction nucleotides: 4. There are 14 residues in the CDR3. The CDR3 DNA sequence: TGTGCCAGCAGTTTAGCGGGAGTGGTCAATGAGCAGTTCTTC. This gives the protein CASSLAGVVNEQFF.

The chain recombines TRBV29-1 with TRBJ1-2; maybe TRBD1 (5 bases). The CDR3 has 13 residues. Germline V CDR1 and CDR2: SQVTM, ANQGSEA. V lost 7 bases, J lost 3 bases, and 15 bases lay in between. CDR3 loop: CSAPKGRDYGYTF. CDR3 nucleotide sequence: TGCAGCGCCCCCAAGGGGCGGGACTATGGCTACACCTTC.

J is TRBJ2-6 and V is TRBV25-1; no firm D call. This CDR3 comprises 16 residues. Trimming cost V 9 bases and J 5 bases, with 20 bases left between them. The germline V gene encodes CDR1 MGHDK and CDR2 SYGVNS. The CDR3 loop is CARQDKAAARANVLTF. The DNA for the CDR3 is TGTGCCAGGCAAGACAAAGCCGCGGCTAGGGCCAACGTCCTGACTTTC.

The V call is TRBV19, the J call TRBJ1-5; D perhaps matches TRBD1 (6 bases). Trimming took 5 bases from V and 3 from J, leaving 11 bases between them. Looked up from germline, CDR1 is LNHDA and CDR2 is SQIVND (reference sequence). CDR3 length: 14 residues. This CDR3 reads CASSLGGFNQPQHF. CDR3 coding DNA: TGTGCCAGTAGTCTAGGGGGTTTCAATCAGCCCCAGCATTTT.

The chain joins TRBV28 to TRBJ2-7; D remains ambiguous. The CDR3 is 12 residues long. From germline, CDR1 is MDHEN and CDR2 SYDVKM. Trimming shortened V by 3 bases and J by 4 bases, and 7 bases separated the two germline ends. Written as DNA, the CDR3 is TGTGCCAGCAGTTTCCTCCCGTACGAGCAGTACTTC. Translation gives CASSFLPYEQYF.

This chain links TRBV20-1 with TRBJ2-7; D gene unclear. V lost 7 bases and J 4 bases, leaving 11 bases between the germline ends. CDR1 DFQATT and CDR2 SNEGSKA come from the germline V gene (reference sequence). The CDR3 length is 11 residues. The CDR3 sequence is CSVALFYEQYF. As DNA, the CDR3 is TGCAGTGTGGCCCTTTTTTACGAGCAGTACTTC.

The chain employs TRBV7-6 and TRBJ2-2; 8 nucleotides line up with TRBD1. Germline V CDR1 and CDR2: SGHVS, FNYEAQ. CDR3 length: 15 residues. The junction had 9 bases not matched to a gene; V was cut back by 5 bases and J by 7 bases. Written as DNA, the CDR3 is TGTGCCAGCAGCCCAGGGGGCATTTCCGTCGGGGAGCTGTTTTTT. It encodes CASSPGGISVGELFF. Supplemented by reference TRBV7-6 and TRBJ2-2, the full variable domain reads GAGVSQSPRYKVTKRGQDVALRCDPISGHVSLYWYRQALGQGPEFLTYFNYEAQQDKSGLPNDRFSAERPEGSISTLTIQRTEQRDSAMYRCASSPGGISVGELFFGEGSRLTVL.

This chain links TRBV28 with TRBJ2-1; possible D gene TRBD2, 5 bases. The length of the CDR3 is 14 residues. Trimming left V 9 bases short and J 2 bases short, with 14 bases between. Per germline, CDR1 MDHEN and CDR2 SYDVKM. The CDR3 DNA sequence: TGTGCCAGTACCCCAGGCGGGCCCTACAATGAGCAGTTCTTC. Its protein product is CASTPGGPYNEQFF.

The CDR3 sequence is CASSVIPVPYGYTF. The CDR3 DNA reads TGTGCCAGCAGCGTAATCCCAGTCCCCTATGGCTACACCTTC. The chain carries TRBV9 and TRBJ1-2, with D hard to call. The CDR3 covers 14 residues. In germline, CDR1 is SGDLS, CDR2 YYNGEE. V lost 1 base, J lost 4 bases, and 11 bases lay in between.